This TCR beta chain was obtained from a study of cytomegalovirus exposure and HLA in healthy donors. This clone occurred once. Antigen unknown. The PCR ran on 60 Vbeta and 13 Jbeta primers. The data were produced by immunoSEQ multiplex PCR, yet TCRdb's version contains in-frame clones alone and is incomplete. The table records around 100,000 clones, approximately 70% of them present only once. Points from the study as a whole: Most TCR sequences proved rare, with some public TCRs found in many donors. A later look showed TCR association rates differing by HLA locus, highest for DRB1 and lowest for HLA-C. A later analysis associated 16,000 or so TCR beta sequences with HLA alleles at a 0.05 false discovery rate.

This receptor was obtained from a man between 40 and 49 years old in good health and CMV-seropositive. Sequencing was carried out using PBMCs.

Here the CDR3 reads CASRVGLAGFATSTDTQYF. CDR3 bases: TGTGCCAGCAGGGTGGGACTAGCGGGATTCGCGACTAGCACAGATACGCAGTATTTT. The chain combines TRBV7-9 with TRBJ2-3; 13 bases agree with TRBD2. The germline gives CDR1 SEHNR, CDR2 FQNEAQ (reference sequence). Losses at the gene ends were 6 bases for V and 0 bases for J; bases not matched to a gene: 12. This CDR3 contains 19 residues.